This T cell receptor beta chain is from a study of blood T cells in healthy people across ages. Study-level points and caveats: Across the age range, TCR beta diversity per million T cells fell in a roughly linear way. Possibly confounding the expanded clonotype changes was the fact that donor CMV status was unknown.

Primers used in a second PCR of about 7 to 12 cycles were a sample-barcoded 5' primer and a J-beta primer mix. A single record per CDR3 protein comes from TCRdb applying MiXCR to the 5' RACE reads. The table shows around 1.5 million distinct CDR3 sequences, with around 36% occurring only once. This clonotype was seen a handful of times. The antigen is not known. Russia was home to the donors, healthy Caucasian individuals aged roughly 6 to 95. Samples each yielded at least 6 micrograms of total RNA. V was trimmed by 8 bases and J by 6 bases, leaving 17 bases between them. The CDR3 has 13 amino acids. CDR1 and CDR2 from the germline V gene are SEHNR and FQNEAQ (reference sequence).

Sequencing used blood. This clonotype was obtained from a woman aged 25 to 45 in good health. The V call is TRBV7-9, the J call TRBJ2-7; tentative D call: TRBD2 (5 bases). CDR3 in amino acids: CASEETSAGEQYF. The CDR3 DNA reads TGTGCCAGCGAGGAGACATCTGCGGGCGAGCAGTACTTC.